This entry features one T cell receptor (beta chain) sequence. Its antigen is unknown. Repertoires were generated with immunoSEQ multiplex PCR, while TCRdb's copy carries only in-frame clones and drops some. Seen here are 2 million to 3 million clones, 90% to 95% observed once, and the top ten hold over 0.12%. The source of the sample is a study of shared clonotypes between healthy human individuals. Study results and limitations: Memory subsets had estimated richness that was generally smaller than that of naive subsets.

Germline V gene sequence: CDR1 KGHSH, CDR2 LQKENI. The CDR3 contains 14 residues. Trimming took 5 bases from V and 1 from J, leaving 11 bases between them. The rearrangement uses TRBV18 and TRBJ1-1, with D unresolved. Sequencing was done on a sample of naive CD4+ T cells sorted from blood. Subset described: CD45RA+ positively selected. The sequence was obtained from a man between 18 and 29 years old in good health. CDR3 protein: CASSWEGTNTEAFF. The DNA for the CDR3 is TGTGCCAGCTCATGGGAGGGAACGAACACTGAAGCTTTCTTT.